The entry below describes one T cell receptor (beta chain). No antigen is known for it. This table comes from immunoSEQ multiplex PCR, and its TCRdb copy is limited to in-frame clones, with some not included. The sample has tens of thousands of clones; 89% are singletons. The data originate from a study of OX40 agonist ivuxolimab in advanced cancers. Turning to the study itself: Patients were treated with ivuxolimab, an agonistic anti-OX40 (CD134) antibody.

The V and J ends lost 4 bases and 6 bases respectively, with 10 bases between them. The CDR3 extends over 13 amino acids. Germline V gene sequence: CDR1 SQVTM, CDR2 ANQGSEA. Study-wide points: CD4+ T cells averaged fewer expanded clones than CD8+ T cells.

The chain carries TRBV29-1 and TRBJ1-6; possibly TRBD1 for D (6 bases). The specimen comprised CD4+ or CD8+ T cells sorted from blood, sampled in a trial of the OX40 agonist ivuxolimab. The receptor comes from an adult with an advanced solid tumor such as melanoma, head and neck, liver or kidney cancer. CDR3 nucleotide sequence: TGCAGCGTTGCCACAGGGTTTAATTCACCCCTCCACTTT. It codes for CSVATGFNSPLHF.